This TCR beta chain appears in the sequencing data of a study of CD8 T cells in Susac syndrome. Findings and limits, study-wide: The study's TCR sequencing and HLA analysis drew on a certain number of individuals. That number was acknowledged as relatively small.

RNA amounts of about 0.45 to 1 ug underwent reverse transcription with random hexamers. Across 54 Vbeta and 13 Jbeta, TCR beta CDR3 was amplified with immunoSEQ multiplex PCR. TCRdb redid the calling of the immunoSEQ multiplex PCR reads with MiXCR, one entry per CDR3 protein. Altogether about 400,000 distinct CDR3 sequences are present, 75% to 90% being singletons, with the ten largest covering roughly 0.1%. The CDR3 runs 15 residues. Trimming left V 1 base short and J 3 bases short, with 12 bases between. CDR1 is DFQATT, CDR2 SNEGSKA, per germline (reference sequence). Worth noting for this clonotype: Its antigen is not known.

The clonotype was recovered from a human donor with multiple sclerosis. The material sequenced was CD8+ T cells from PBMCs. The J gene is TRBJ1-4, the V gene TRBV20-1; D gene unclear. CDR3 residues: CSARGMVRANEKLFF. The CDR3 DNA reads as TGCAGTGCTAGAGGCATGGTTCGAGCTAATGAAAAACTGTTTTTT.